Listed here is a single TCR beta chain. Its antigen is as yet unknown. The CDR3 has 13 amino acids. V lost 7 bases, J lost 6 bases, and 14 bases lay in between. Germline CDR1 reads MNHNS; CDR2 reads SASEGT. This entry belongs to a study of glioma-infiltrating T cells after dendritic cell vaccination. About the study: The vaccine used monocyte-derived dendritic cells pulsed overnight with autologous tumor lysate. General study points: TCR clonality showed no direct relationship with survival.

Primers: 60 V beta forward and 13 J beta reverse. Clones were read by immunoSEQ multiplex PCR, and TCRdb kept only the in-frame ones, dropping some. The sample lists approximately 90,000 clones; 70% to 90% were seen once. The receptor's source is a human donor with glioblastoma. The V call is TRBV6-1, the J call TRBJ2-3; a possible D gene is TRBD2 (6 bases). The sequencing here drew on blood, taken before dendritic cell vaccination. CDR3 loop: CASTRTGGDTQYF. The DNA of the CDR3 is TGTGCCAGCACCCGAACTGGGGGGGATACGCAGTATTTT.